The 2 T cell receptor beta chains presented below share a single source sample, sequenced in a study of blood T cell repertoires in COVID-19. Measured with immunoSEQ multiplex PCR; TCRdb has only the in-frame clones, and not every one. The sample lists about 270,000 clones, 88% occurring once. The sample was PBMCs or T cells enriched from blood (not recorded which). These receptors all come from a woman aged 50 to 60 who had recovered from COVID-19.

This chain's CDR3 is CASSLAGGVMRYTF. The CDR3 DNA sequence: TGTGCCAGCAGCTTGGCCGGGGGAGTTATGCGCTACACCTTC. This sequence joins TRBV5-4 and TRBJ1-2; weak D call: TRBD1 (5 bases). This CDR3 is built from 14 residues. Germline lookup yields CDR1 SGHNT and CDR2 YYREEE (reference sequence). V was cut by 0 bases and J by 9 bases, with 15 bases left in between. Combining the CDR3 with reference TRBV5-4 and TRBJ1-2 gives the whole variable domain ETGVTQSPTHLIKTRGQQVTLRCSSQSGHNTVSWYQQALGQGPQFIFQYYREEENGRGNFPPRFSGLQFPNYSSELNVNALELDDSALYLCASSLAGGVMRYTFGSGTRLTVV.

V and J are TRBV4-1 and TRBJ1-2; D uncertain. This CDR3 spans 14 amino acids. Germline V gives CDR1 MGHRA, CDR2 YSYEKL. Trimming took off 1 base at V and 0 bases at J, with 6 bases between the two ends. The CDR3 DNA follows: TGCGCCAGCAGCCAAGCCGCGGCTAACTATGGCTACACCTTC. Protein product: CASSQAAANYGYTF.